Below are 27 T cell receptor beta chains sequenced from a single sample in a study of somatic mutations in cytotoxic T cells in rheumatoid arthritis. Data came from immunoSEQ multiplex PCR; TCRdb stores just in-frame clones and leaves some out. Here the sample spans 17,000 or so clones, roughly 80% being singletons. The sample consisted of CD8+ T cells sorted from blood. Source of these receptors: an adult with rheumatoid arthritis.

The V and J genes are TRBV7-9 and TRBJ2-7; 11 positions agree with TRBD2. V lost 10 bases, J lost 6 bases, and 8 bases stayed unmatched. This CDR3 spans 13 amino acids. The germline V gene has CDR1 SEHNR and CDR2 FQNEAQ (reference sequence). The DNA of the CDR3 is TGTGCCACTTCGGGACTAGCGGACTCCGAGCAGTACTTC. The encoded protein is CATSGLADSEQYF.

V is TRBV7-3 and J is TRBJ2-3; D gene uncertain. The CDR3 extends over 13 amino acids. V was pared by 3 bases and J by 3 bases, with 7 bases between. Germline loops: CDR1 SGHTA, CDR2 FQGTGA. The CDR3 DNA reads TGTGCCAGCAGCTTTGGAACTACAGATACGCAGTATTTT. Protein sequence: CASSFGTTDTQYF.

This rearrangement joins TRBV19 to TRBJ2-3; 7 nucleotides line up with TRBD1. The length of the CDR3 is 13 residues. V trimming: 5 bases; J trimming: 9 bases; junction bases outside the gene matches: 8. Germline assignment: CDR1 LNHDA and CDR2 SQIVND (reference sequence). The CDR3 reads CASSGDSVDTQYF. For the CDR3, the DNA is TGTGCCAGTAGTGGGGACAGCGTAGACACGCAGTATTTT. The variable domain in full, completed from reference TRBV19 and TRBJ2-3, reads DGGITQSPKYLFRKEGQNVTLSCEQNLNHDAMYWYRQDPGQGLRLIYYSQIVNDFQKGDIAEGYSVSREKKESFPLTVTSAQKNPTAFYLCASSGDSVDTQYFGPGTRLTVL.

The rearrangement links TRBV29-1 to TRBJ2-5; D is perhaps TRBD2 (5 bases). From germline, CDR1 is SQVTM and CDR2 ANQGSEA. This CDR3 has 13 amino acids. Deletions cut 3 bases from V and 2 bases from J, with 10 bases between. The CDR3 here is CSVERAEQETQYF. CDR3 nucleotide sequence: TGCAGCGTTGAGCGGGCGGAACAAGAGACCCAGTACTTC.

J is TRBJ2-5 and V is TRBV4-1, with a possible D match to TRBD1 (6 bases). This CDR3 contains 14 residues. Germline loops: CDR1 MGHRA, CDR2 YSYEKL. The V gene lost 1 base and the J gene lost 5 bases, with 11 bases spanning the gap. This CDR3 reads CASSQVQGGETQYF. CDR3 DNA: TGCGCCAGCAGCCAAGTACAGGGCGGGGAGACCCAGTACTTC.

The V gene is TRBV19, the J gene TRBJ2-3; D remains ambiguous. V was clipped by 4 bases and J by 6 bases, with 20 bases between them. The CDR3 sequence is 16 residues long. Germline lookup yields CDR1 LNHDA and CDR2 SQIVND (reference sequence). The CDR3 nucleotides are TGTGCCAGTAGTAAGGCGCCGAGAGGTTGGGCCGATACGCAGTATTTT. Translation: CASSKAPRGWADTQYF.

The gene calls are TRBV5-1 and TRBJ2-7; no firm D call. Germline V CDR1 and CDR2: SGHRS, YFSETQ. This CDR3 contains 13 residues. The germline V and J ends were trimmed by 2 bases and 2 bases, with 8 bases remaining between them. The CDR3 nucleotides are TGCGCCAGCAGCTTAAGGCCTACCTACGAGCAGTACTTC. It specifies CASSLRPTYEQYF.

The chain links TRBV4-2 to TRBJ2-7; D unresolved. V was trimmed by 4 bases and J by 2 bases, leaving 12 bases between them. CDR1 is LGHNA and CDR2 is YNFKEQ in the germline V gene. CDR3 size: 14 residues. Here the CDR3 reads CASSPTGAAYEQYF. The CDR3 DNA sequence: TGTGCCAGCAGCCCAACCGGCGCGGCCTACGAGCAGTACTTC.

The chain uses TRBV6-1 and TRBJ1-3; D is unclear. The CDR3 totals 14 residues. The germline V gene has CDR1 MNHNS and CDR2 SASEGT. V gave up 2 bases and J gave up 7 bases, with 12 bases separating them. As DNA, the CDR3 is TGTGCCAGCAGTGAATGGTGGCCAAGCAACACCATATATTTT. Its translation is CASSEWWPSNTIYF.

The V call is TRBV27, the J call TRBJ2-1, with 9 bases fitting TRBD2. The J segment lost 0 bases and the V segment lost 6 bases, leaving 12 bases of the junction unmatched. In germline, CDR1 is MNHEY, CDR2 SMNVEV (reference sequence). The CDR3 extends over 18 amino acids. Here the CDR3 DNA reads TGTGCCAGCAGACTAACAGCGGGGGGACCAAGCTCCTACAATGAGCAGTTCTTC. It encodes CASRLTAGGPSSYNEQFF.

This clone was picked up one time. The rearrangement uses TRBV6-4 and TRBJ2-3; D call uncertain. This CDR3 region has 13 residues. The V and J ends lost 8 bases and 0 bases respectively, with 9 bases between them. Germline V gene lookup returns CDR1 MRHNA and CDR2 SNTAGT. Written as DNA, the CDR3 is TGTGCCAGCGGGAAGGGTAGCACAGATACGCAGTATTTT. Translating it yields CASGKGSTDTQYF.

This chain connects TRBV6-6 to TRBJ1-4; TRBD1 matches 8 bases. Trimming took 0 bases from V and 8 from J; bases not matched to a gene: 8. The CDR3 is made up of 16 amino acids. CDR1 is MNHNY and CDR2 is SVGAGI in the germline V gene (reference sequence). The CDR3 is CASSYSSRGLVEKLFF. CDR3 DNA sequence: TGTGCCAGCAGTTACTCCTCCAGGGGGCTGGTCGAAAAACTGTTTTTT.

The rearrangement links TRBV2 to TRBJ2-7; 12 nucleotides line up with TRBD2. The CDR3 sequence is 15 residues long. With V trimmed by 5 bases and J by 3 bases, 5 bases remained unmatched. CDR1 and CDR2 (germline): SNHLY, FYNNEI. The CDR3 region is CASSSSGGAHYEQYF. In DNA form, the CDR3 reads TGTGCCAGCAGTTCTAGCGGGGGGGCCCACTACGAGCAGTACTTC.

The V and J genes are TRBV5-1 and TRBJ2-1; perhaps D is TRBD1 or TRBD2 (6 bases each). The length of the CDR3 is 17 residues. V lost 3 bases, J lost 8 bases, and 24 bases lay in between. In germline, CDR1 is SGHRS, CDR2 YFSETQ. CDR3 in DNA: TGCGCCAGCAGCTGGCTGGGTACCGGGGGCCTTGATGATGAGCAGTTCTTC. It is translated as CASSWLGTGGLDDEQFF.

The DNA for the CDR3 is TGTGCCAGCAGTGAATTTAAGGGAGTCTCTGGGGCCAACGTCCTGACTTTC. It encodes CASSEFKGVSGANVLTF. The V gene is TRBV6-1, the J gene TRBJ2-6, with D perhaps TRBD2 (5 bases). The germline V gene has CDR1 MNHNS and CDR2 SASEGT. Trimming took 2 bases from V and 0 from J, leaving 11 bases between them. The CDR3 totals 17 residues.

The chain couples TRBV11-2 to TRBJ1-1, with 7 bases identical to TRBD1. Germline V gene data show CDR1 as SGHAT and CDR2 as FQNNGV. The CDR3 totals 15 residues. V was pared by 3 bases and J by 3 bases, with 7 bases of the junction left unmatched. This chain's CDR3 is CASSLRRGRDTEAFF. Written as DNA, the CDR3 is TGTGCCAGCAGCTTGAGGAGGGGGCGGGACACTGAAGCTTTCTTT.

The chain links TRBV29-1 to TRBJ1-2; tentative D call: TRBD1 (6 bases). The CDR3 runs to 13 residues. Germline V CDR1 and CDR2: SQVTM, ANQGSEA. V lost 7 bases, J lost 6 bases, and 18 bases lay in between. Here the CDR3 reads CSGGRDTADGYTF. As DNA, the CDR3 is TGCAGCGGCGGGCGGGACACCGCCGATGGCTACACCTTC.

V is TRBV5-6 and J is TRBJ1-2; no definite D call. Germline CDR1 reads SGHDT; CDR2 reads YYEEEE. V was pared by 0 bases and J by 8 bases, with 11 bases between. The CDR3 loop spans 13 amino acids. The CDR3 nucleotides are TGTGCCAGCAGCTTGGCTGGCCTGGAGGGCTACACCTTC. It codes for CASSLAGLEGYTF.

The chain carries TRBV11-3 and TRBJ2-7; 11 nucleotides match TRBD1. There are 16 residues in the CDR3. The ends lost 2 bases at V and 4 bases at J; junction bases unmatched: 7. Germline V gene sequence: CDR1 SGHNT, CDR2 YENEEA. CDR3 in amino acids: CASSLKRDRGRYEQYF. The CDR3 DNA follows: TGTGCCAGCAGCTTAAAACGGGACAGGGGGAGGTACGAGCAGTACTTC.

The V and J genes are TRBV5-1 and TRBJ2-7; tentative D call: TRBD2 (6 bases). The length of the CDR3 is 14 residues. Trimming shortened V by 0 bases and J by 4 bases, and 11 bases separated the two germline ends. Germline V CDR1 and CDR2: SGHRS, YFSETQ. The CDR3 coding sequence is TGCGCCAGCAGCTTGGCAGCAGGACTATACGAGCAGTACTTC. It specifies CASSLAAGLYEQYF.

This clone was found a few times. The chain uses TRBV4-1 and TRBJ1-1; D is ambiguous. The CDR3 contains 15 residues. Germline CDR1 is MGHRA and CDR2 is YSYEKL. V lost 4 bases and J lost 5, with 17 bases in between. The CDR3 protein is CASSPYLNTQTEAFF. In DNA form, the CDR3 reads TGCGCCAGCAGCCCTTACCTGAACACCCAGACTGAAGCTTTCTTT.

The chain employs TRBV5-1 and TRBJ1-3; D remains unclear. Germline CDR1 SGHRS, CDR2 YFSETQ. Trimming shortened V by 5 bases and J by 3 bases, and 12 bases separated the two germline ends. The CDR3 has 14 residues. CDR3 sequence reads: CASRPGNLGNTIYF. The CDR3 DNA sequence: TGCGCCAGCAGACCCGGGAATCTTGGAAACACCATATATTTT.

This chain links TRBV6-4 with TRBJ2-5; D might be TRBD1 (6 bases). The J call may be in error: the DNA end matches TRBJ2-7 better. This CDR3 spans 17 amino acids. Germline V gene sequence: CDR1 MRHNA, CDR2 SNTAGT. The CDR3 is CASSDSPWTVRGYEQYF. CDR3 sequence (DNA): TGTGCCAGCAGTGACTCCCCCTGGACAGTAAGGGGATACGAGCAGTACTTC.

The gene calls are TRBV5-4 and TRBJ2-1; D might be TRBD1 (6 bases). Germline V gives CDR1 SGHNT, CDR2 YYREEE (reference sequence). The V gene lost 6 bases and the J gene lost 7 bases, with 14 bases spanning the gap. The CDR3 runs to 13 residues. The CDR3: CASTGVGWNEQFF. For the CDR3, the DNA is TGTGCCAGCACAGGGGTGGGGTGGAATGAGCAGTTCTTC.

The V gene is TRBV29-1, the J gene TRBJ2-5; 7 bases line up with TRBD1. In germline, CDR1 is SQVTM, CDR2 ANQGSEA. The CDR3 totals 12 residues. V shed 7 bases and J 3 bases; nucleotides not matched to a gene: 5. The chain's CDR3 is CSAADRKETQYF. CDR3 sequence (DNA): TGCAGCGCCGCGGACAGGAAAGAGACCCAGTACTTC. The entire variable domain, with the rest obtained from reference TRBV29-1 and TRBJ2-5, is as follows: SAVISQKPSRDICQRGTSLTIQCQVDSQVTMMFWYRQQPGQSLTLIATANQGSEATYESGFVIDKFPISRPNLTFSTLTVSNMSPEDSSIYLCSAADRKETQYFGPGTRLLVL.

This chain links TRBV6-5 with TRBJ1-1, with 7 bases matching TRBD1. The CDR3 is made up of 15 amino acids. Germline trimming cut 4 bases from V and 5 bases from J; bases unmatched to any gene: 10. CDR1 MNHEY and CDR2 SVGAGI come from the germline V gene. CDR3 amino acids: CASSLSDRRGTEAFF. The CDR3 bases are TGTGCCAGCAGTTTATCGGACAGGAGGGGGACTGAAGCTTTCTTT.

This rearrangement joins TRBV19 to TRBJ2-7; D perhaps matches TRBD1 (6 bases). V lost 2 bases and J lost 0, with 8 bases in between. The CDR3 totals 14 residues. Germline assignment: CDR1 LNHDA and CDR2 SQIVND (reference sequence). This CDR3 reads CASSIQGSSYEQYF. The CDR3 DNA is TGTGCCAGTAGTATACAGGGGAGCTCCTACGAGCAGTACTTC. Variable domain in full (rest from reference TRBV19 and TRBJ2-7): DGGITQSPKYLFRKEGQNVTLSCEQNLNHDAMYWYRQDPGQGLRLIYYSQIVNDFQKGDIAEGYSVSREKKESFPLTVTSAQKNPTAFYLCASSIQGSSYEQYFGPGTRLTVT.